This record covers a single TCR beta chain. The antigen is undetermined. Amplification of TCR alpha and beta CDR3 regions from RNA used iRepertoire nested multiplex PCR. From the multiplex PCR reads, TCRdb called clonotypes with MiXCR, one entry per CDR3 protein. This table has 300,000 to 450,000 distinct CDR3 sequences, about 40% appearing once. This record belongs to a study of glioma-infiltrating T cells. On the study more broadly: Target coverage was roughly 4.5- to 11-fold for approximately 1 million blood T cells.

Findings and caveats of the study: Shared blood CDR3 signature motifs marked patients with low tissue-blood divergence. Only very few CDR3 sequences appeared in both tissue and blood.

V dropped 5 bases and J dropped 8 bases, with 21 bases sitting between them. Germline CDR1 and CDR2: MGHRA and YSYEKL. This CDR3 has 15 residues. The receptor's source is a human donor with low-grade glioma or glioblastoma, undergoing nonglioma brain surgery, or in good health (not recorded which). The sequenced material came from glioma tissue, nonneoplastic brain tissue, or PBMCs (not recorded which). The chain couples TRBV4-1 to TRBJ1-2; weak D call: TRBD1 (5 bases). The CDR3 DNA follows: TGCGCCAGCAGCAAAAAGAAAGGGGAGTTTCAGGGCTACACCTTC. This sequence encodes CASSKKKGEFQGYTF.